The 5 T cell receptor beta chains reported below all come from one sample, sequenced in a study of T cells in Graves' hyperthyroidism and ophthalmopathy. TCR beta CDR3 sequences were amplified from RNA transcripts. Carried out on the TCR CDR3, a first-round RT-PCR used the HTBI primer set. One entry per CDR3 protein results from TCRdb running MiXCR on the multiplex PCR reads. The sample records approximately 370,000 distinct CDR3 sequences, roughly 15% being singletons. The specimen sequenced was blood. Receptors originate from a woman aged 25-40 years with Graves' hyperthyroidism that later progressed to Graves' ophthalmopathy.

For this clonotype: With a much larger clone just one base away, this may be a read error. This sequence joins TRBV20-1 and TRBJ1-5, with a tentative D call TRBD1 (6 bases). V shed 5 bases and J shed 7 bases, with 21 bases lying between them. From germline, CDR1 is DFQATT and CDR2 SNEGSKA (reference sequence). This CDR3 contains 15 residues. CDR3 sequence (DNA): TGCAGTGCTCAACCGTACAGGGTCCCCGGGCAGCCCCAGCATTTT. Translation gives CSAQPYRVPGQPQHF.

The chain combines TRBV4-1 with TRBJ2-7; 8 nucleotides line up with TRBD2. Germline V gene lookup returns CDR1 MGHRA and CDR2 YSYEKL. The CDR3 is 14 amino acids. The junction had 4 bases not matched to a gene; V was cut back by 2 bases and J by 4 bases. CDR3 bases: TGCGCCAGCAGCCAACTAGCGGGTATGTACGAGCAGTACTTC. It specifies CASSQLAGMYEQYF.

This clonotype appeared many times. The chain links TRBV2 to TRBJ2-3; D is perhaps TRBD1 or TRBD2 (6 bases each). The CDR3 is made up of 18 amino acids. Per the germline V gene, CDR1 is SNHLY and CDR2 is FYNNEI. Between the trimmed V and J ends, which lost 7 bases and 0 bases, there was a span of 23 bases. DNA of the CDR3: TGTGCCAGCAATTCGCCGCTAGGGGGACTTCCTAGCACAGATACGCAGTATTTT. Translated, it gives CASNSPLGGLPSTDTQYF.

This clonotype appeared many times. The CDR3: CASSLDSGGGTEAFF. In nucleotides, the CDR3 is TGTGCCAGCAGCTTAGATTCAGGGGGAGGCACTGAAGCTTTCTTT. This chain uses TRBV11-2 with TRBJ1-1; 7 bases agree with TRBD1. There are 15 residues in the CDR3. Germline loops: CDR1 SGHAT, CDR2 FQNNGV. V was pared by 0 bases and J by 4 bases, with 5 bases of the junction left unmatched. Complete variable domain (other parts from reference TRBV11-2 and TRBJ1-1): EAGVAQSPRYKIIEKRQSVAFWCNPISGHATLYWYQQILGQGPKLLIQFQNNGVVDDSQLPKDRFSAERLKGVDSTLKIQPAKLEDSAVYLCASSLDSGGGTEAFFGQGTRLTVV.

There are many counts of this clonotype. V is TRBV12-5 and J is TRBJ1-5; TRBD1 might be the D (5 bases). The CDR3 is 15 amino acids. The V gene's germline CDR1 is LGHNT and CDR2 FRNRAP. V was trimmed by 1 base and J by 6 bases, leaving 13 bases between them. The CDR3 sequence is CASGLARGEGQPQHF. In DNA form, the CDR3 reads TGTGCTAGTGGTTTGGCTAGGGGCGAAGGTCAGCCCCAGCATTTT.